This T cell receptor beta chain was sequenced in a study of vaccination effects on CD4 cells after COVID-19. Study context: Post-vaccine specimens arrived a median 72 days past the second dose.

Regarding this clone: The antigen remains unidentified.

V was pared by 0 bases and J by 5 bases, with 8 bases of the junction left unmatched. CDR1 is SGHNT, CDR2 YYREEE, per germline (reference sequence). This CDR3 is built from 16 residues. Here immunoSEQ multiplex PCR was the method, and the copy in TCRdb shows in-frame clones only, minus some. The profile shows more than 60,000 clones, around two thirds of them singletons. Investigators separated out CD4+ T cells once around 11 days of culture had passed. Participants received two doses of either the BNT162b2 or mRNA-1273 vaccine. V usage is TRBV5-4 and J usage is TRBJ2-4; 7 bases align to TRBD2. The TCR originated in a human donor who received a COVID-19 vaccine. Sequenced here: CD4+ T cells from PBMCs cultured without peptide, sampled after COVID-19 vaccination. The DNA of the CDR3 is TGTGCCAGCAGCTTGGCCAGAGGCGGGGGTGAAAACATTCAGTACTTC. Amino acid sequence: CASSLARGGGENIQYF.